This T cell receptor beta chain stems from a study of T cell responses to AZD1222 COVID-19 vaccine. Some second doses came at about 4 weeks and others at about 12 weeks; these were pooled. Worth noting for this clone: Antigen: not known.

Findings and limits, study-wide: In a largely white British group with more females than males, clonal diversity was possibly underestimated.

Here immunoSEQ multiplex PCR was the method, and the copy in TCRdb shows in-frame clones only, minus some. The sample contains 50,000 to 65,000 clones, 89% of which appear only once. CDR1 and CDR2 from the germline V gene are GTSNPN and SVGIG (reference sequence). This CDR3 comprises 17 residues. J gave up 4 bases and V 6 bases, and 8 bases lay outside the gene matches. The sample was peripheral blood, taken 28 days after the second AZD1222 dose. The clonotype originates from an adult who received the AZD1222 COVID-19 vaccine. V usage is TRBV30 and J usage is TRBJ2-2, with 16 bases fitting TRBD2. This chain's CDR3 is CACTPGLAGGGTGELFF. Written as DNA, the CDR3 is TGTGCCTGCACCCCGGGACTAGCGGGAGGGGGCACCGGGGAGCTGTTTTTT.